A selection of T cell receptor beta chains follows, all from one sample in a study of blood T cell repertoires in COVID-19. Sequenced by immunoSEQ multiplex PCR; TCRdb stores in-frame clones only, minus some. The data hold more than 200,000 clones, with 75% to 90% observed a single time. The specimen was peripheral blood. The receptors were gathered from a man aged 30 to 45 with active or convalescent COVID-19. CDR3s leave out the opening cysteine and the closing phenylalanine or tryptophan.

V gene: TRBV3-1/TRBV3-2
J gene: TRBJ1-2
CDR3 protein: ASSQDLLDGYT

V gene: TRBV15
J gene: TRBJ1-6
CDR3 protein: ATSSIVQGANSPLH

V gene: TRBV11-2
J gene: TRBJ2-1
CDR3 protein: ASSLDLALRSFDEQF

V gene: TRBV7-3
J gene: TRBJ1-5
CDR3 protein: ASSPRGRGQPQH

V gene: TRBV2
J gene: TRBJ1-1
CDR3 protein: ASSENVGGTEAF

V gene: TRBV3-1/TRBV3-2
J gene: TRBJ2-1
CDR3 protein: ASSQPASSYNEQF

V gene: TRBV5-1
J gene: TRBJ1-1
CDR3 protein: ASSPRGETNTEAF

V gene: TRBV30
J gene: TRBJ2-3
CDR3 protein: AGRGGATPFTQY

V gene: TRBV20-1
J gene: TRBJ1-1
CDR3 protein: SASENSGTGRTF

V gene: TRBV11-3
J gene: TRBJ2-3
CDR3 protein: ASSSRTSGPGDTQY

V gene: TRBV3-1/TRBV3-2
J gene: TRBJ2-7
CDR3 protein: ASRSAGYYEQY

V gene: TRBV6-5
J gene: TRBJ1-6
CDR3 protein: ASSYGSRSSPLH

V gene: TRBV5-1
J gene: TRBJ1-2
CDR3 protein: ASSSDFYGYT

V gene: TRBV7-9
J gene: TRBJ1-1
CDR3 protein: ASSPSLHFSSETF

V gene: TRBV4-2
J gene: TRBJ2-3
CDR3 protein: ASSQSTSGGASTDTQY

V gene: TRBV25-1
J gene: TRBJ1-1
CDR3 protein: ASRDQGAYTEAF

V gene: TRBV12-3/TRBV12-4
J gene: TRBJ1-2
CDR3 protein: ASTNRGGYT

V gene: TRBV4-3
J gene: TRBJ1-6
CDR3 protein: ASSQEQATYNSPLH

V gene: TRBV2
J gene: TRBJ2-5
CDR3 protein: ASSASGGQETQY

V gene: TRBV4-1
J gene: TRBJ2-4
CDR3 protein: ASSQGLAGVQY

V gene: TRBV6-1
J gene: TRBJ2-1
CDR3 protein: ASSEVQGPYNEQF

V gene: TRBV27
J gene: TRBJ2-1
CDR3 protein: ASRRTSGNEQF

V gene: TRBV5-1
J gene: TRBJ1-5
CDR3 protein: ASSLQGPHQPQH

V gene: TRBV15
J gene: TRBJ2-3
CDR3 protein: ATSIKTSGGDTQY

V gene: TRBV12-3/TRBV12-4
J gene: TRBJ2-7
CDR3 protein: ASSFQGYEQY

V gene: TRBV5-1
J gene: TRBJ1-6
CDR3 protein: ASSVRVEDSPLH

V gene: TRBV2
J gene: TRBJ1-6
CDR3 protein: ASRPAVPRNSPLH

V gene: TRBV6-5
J gene: TRBJ1-6
CDR3 protein: ASSATLDNSPLH

V gene: TRBV7-8
J gene: TRBJ1-2
CDR3 protein: ASSLTGANYGYT

V gene: TRBV6-1
J gene: TRBJ1-5
CDR3 protein: ASSEEWHDYSNQPQH

V gene: TRBV2
J gene: TRBJ1-2
CDR3 protein: ASSEERQGTLTNYGYT